This section outlines one TCR beta chain sequence together with its context. The entry originates in a study of Graves' ophthalmopathy and Graves' hyperthyroidism. Beta-chain TCR CDR3 regions were amplified from RNA transcripts. HTBI primers primed a first-round RT-PCR, and a second-round multiplex PCR followed. TCRdb re-called the multiplex PCR reads with MiXCR, one entry per CDR3 protein. The sample contains over a million distinct CDR3 sequences, 35% to 40% of which appear only once. Germline V lookup: CDR1 LGHNA, CDR2 YSLEER. This CDR3 comprises 16 residues. The germline V and J ends were trimmed by 1 base and 2 bases, with 15 bases remaining between them. The authors enrolled newly diagnosed hyperthyroidism patients aged 18 to 65 with under 2 months' duration.

This TCR derives from an adult man with Graves' hyperthyroidism. The sequencing sample was made of peripheral blood or thyroid tissue (not recorded which). This chain uses TRBV4-3 with TRBJ2-7; D unresolved. This CDR3 is CASSQGGTRAPYEQYF. In DNA form, the CDR3 reads TGCGCCAGCAGCCAAGGGGGAACAAGAGCCCCCTACGAGCAGTACTTC.